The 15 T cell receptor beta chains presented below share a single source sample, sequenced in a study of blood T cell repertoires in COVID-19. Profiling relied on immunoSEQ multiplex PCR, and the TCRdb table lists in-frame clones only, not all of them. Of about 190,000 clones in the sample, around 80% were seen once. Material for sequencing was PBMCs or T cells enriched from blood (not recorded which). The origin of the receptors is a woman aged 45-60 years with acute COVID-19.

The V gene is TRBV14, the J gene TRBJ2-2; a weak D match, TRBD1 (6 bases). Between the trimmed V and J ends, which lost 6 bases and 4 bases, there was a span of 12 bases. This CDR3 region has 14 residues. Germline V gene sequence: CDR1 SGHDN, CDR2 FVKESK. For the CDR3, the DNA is TGTGCCAGCAGTGCTACAGGGAGCACCGGGGAGCTGTTTTTT. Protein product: CASSATGSTGELFF.

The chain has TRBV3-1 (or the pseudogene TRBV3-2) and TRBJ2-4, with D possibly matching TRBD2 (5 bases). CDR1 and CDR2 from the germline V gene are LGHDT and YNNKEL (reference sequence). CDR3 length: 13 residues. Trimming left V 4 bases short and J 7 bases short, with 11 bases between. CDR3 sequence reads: CASSPGNGNIQYF. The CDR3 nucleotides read TGTGCCAGCAGCCCCGGGAACGGGAACATTCAGTACTTC.

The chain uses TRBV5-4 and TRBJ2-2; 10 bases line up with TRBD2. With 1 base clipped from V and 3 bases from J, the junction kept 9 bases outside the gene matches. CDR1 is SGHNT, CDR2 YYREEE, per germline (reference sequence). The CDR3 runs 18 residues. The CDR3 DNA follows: TGTGCCAGCAGCTTGAAAAGCGGGGGGGCCGTGGACACCGGGGAGCTGTTTTTT. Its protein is CASSLKSGGAVDTGELFF.

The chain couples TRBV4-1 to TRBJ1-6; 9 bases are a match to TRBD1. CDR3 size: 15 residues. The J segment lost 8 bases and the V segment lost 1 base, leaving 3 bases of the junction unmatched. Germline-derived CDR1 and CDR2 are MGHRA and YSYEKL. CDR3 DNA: TGCGCCAGCAGCCAAGGGGGACAGGGCTATTCACCCCTCCACTTT. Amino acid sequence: CASSQGGQGYSPLHF.

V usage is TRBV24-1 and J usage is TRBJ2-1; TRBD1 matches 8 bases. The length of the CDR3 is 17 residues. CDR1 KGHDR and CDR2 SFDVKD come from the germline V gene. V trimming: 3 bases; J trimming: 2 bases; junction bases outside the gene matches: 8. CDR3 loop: CATSDPKTGQAYNEQFF. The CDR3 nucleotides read TGTGCCACCAGTGATCCCAAAACGGGACAGGCCTACAATGAGCAGTTCTTC.

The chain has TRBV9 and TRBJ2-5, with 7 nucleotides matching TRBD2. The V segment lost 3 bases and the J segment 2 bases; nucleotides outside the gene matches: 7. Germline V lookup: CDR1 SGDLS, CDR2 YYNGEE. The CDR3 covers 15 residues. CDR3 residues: CASSDMAGVQETQYF. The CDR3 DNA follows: TGTGCCAGCAGCGATATGGCGGGGGTACAAGAGACCCAGTACTTC.

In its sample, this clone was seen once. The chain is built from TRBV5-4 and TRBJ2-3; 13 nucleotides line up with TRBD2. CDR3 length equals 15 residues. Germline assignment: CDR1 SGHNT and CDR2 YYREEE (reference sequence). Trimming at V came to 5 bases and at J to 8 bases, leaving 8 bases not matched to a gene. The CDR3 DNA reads TGTGCCAGCAGGGGAGAACTAGCGGGGGGGGCTACGCAGTATTTT. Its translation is CASRGELAGGATQYF.

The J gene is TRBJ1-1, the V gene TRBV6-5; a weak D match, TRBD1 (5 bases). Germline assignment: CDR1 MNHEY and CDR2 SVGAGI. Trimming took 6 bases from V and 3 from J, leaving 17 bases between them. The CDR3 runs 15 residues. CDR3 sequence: CASRGGRGWDTEAFF. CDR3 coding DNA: TGTGCCAGCAGGGGGGGAAGGGGCTGGGACACTGAAGCTTTCTTT.

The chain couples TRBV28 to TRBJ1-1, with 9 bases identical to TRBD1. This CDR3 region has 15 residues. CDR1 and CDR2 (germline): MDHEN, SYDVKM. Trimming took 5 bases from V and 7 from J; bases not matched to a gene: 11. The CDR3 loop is CASSRGDREGGEAFF. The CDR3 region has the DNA TGTGCCAGCAGTCGTGGGGACAGGGAGGGGGGTGAAGCTTTCTTT.

The CDR3 here is CASSIKAGGVTGELFF. The CDR3 DNA reads TGTGCCAGTAGTATCAAAGCGGGGGGAGTTACCGGGGAGCTGTTTTTT. V usage is TRBV19 and J usage is TRBJ2-2, with 9 positions matching TRBD2. Looked up from germline, CDR1 is LNHDA and CDR2 is SQIVND (reference sequence). The CDR3 is made up of 16 amino acids. Trimming cost V 3 bases and J 5 bases; bases outside gene matches: 7.

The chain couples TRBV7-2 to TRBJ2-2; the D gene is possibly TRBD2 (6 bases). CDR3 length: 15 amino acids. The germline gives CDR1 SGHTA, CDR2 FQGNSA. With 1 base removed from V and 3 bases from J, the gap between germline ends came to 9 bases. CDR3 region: CASSLVRGDTGELFF. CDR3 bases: TGTGCCAGCAGCTTAGTGCGGGGAGACACCGGGGAGCTGTTTTTT.

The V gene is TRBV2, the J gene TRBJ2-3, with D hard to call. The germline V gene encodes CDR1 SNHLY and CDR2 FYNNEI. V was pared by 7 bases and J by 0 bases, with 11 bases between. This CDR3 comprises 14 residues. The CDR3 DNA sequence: TGTGCCAGCAAAATTAGATTGAGCACAGATACGCAGTATTTT. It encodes CASKIRLSTDTQYF.

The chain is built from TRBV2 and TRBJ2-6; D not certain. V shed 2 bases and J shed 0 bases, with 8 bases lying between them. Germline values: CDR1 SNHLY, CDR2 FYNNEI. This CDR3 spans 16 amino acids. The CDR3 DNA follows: TGTGCCAGCAGTGAACGGCGGCCCTCTGGGGCCAACGTCCTGACTTTC. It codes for CASSERRPSGANVLTF.

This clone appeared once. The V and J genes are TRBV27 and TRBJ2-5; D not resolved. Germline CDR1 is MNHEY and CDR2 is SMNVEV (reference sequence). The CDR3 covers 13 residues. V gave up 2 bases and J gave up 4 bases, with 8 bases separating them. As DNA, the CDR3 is TGTGCCAGCAGTTTAACAGTCTCAGAGACCCAGTACTTC. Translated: CASSLTVSETQYF.

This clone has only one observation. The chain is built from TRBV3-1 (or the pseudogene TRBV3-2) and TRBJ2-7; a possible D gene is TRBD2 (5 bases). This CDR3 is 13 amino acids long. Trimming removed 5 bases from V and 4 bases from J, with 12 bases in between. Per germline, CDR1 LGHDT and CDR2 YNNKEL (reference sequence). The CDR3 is CASSGRRGYEQYV. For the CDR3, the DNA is TGTGCCAGCAGCGGGAGACGGGGATACGAGCAGTACGTC.